A selection of T cell receptor beta chains follows, all from one sample in a study of regulatory T cells after allogeneic stem cell transplantation. TCRdb reanalysed the 5' RACE reads using MiXCR and keeps one entry per CDR3 protein. The sample has about 360 distinct CDR3 sequences, 15% to 20% seen once. The sequencing here drew on sorted CD4+ T cells from blood (whether regulatory or conventional is not recorded), taken 30 days after allogeneic stem cell transplant. These receptors originate from a human patient who had an allogeneic stem cell transplant, so the T cells may come from the graft donor. CDR3s leave out the opening cysteine and the closing phenylalanine or tryptophan. Only part of the rows carry a size: once, few, many, or a class if the clone is expanded.

V gene: TRBV20-1
J gene: TRBJ1-4
clone size: medium-sized
CDR3 protein: SASSGAGEKLF

V gene: TRBV5-4
J gene: TRBJ1-5
clone size: .
CDR3 protein: ASSTDSAYQPQH

V gene: TRBV3-1
J gene: TRBJ1-5
clone size: large
CDR3 protein: ASSRNRVSQPQH

V gene: TRBV18
J gene: TRBJ1-3
clone size: medium-sized
CDR3 protein: ASSPRQIAGNTIY

V gene: TRBV10-3
J gene: TRBJ1-5
clone size: medium-sized
CDR3 protein: ATFPGQGMGPQH

V gene: TRBV7-2
J gene: TRBJ1-4
clone size: few
CDR3 protein: ASSLRVATNEKLF

V gene: TRBV5-6
J gene: TRBJ2-1
clone size: medium-sized
CDR3 protein: ASSNPGPDNEQF

V gene: TRBV12-3/TRBV12-4
J gene: TRBJ1-6
clone size: medium-sized
CDR3 protein: ASTEQGRLNSPLH

V gene: TRBV15
J gene: TRBJ2-5
clone size: few
CDR3 protein: ATSGPRAIQETQY

V gene: TRBV7-2
J gene: TRBJ1-1
clone size: medium-sized
CDR3 protein: ASSLALNTEAF

V gene: TRBV5-1
J gene: TRBJ2-2
clone size: large
CDR3 protein: ASSLGGTNTGELF

V gene: TRBV5-1
J gene: TRBJ1-2
clone size: large
CDR3 protein: ASSPADRGRNYGYT

V gene: TRBV7-2
J gene: TRBJ2-4
clone size: medium-sized
CDR3 protein: ASSFRLAGVAKNIQY

V gene: TRBV6-2/TRBV6-3
J gene: TRBJ1-5
clone size: large
CDR3 protein: ASSLDGSNQPQH

V gene: TRBV14
J gene: TRBJ1-1
clone size: large
CDR3 protein: ASSRDMNTEAF

V gene: TRBV29-1
J gene: TRBJ2-1
clone size: .
CDR3 protein: SVDPQGRVGQF

V gene: TRBV28
J gene: TRBJ2-5
clone size: large
CDR3 protein: ASSYQGPTETQY

V gene: TRBV6-6
J gene: TRBJ2-3
clone size: .
CDR3 protein: ASSWCLARVTDTQY

V gene: TRBV7-2
J gene: TRBJ2-3
clone size: large
CDR3 protein: ASSLRRGGTDTQY

V gene: TRBV18
J gene: TRBJ2-1
clone size: .
CDR3 protein: ASSPGLSGTGNNEQL

V gene: TRBV14
J gene: TRBJ1-6
clone size: large
CDR3 protein: ASSQGSSPLH

V gene: TRBV4-2
J gene: TRBJ2-6
clone size: large
CDR3 protein: ASSLPPGQGISGANVLT

V gene: TRBV29-1
J gene: TRBJ2-7
clone size: large
CDR3 protein: SVYRDPYERY

V gene: TRBV29-1
J gene: TRBJ2-1
clone size: large
CDR3 protein: SARTSGDNEQF

V gene: TRBV5-1
J gene: TRBJ2-3
clone size: hyperexpanded
CDR3 protein: ASSLDSTSGTDTQY

V gene: TRBV4-3
J gene: TRBJ2-5
clone size: medium-sized
CDR3 protein: ASSLDRDRGRETQY

V gene: TRBV6-2/TRBV6-3
J gene: TRBJ2-2
clone size: .
CDR3 protein: ASSSLSPGELF

V gene: TRBV5-6
J gene: TRBJ2-3
clone size: hyperexpanded
CDR3 protein: ASSSGLAGGTDTQY

V gene: TRBV19
J gene: TRBJ2-7
clone size: medium-sized
CDR3 protein: ASRSLGSADDEQY

V gene: TRBV20-1
J gene: TRBJ2-7
clone size: few
CDR3 protein: SARLGRATYEQY

V gene: TRBV28
J gene: TRBJ2-6
clone size: few
CDR3 protein: ASTQDGPSGANVLT

V gene: TRBV5-1
J gene: TRBJ2-3
clone size: medium-sized
CDR3 protein: ASRTLAGSSTDTQY

V gene: TRBV20-1
J gene: TRBJ2-1
clone size: large
CDR3 protein: SGGGPYNEQF

V gene: TRBV4-1
J gene: TRBJ1-5
clone size: hyperexpanded
CDR3 protein: ASSQDLAPNQPQH

V gene: TRBV5-5
J gene: TRBJ2-7
clone size: hyperexpanded
CDR3 protein: ASSVSSSYEQY

V gene: TRBV6-5
J gene: TRBJ2-1
clone size: hyperexpanded
CDR3 protein: AGRRTGFGEQF

V gene: TRBV24-1
J gene: TRBJ2-1
clone size: .
CDR3 protein: TTSVTLREQF

V gene: TRBV7-2
J gene: TRBJ1-1
clone size: large
CDR3 protein: ASSLGTANTEAF

V gene: TRBV12-3/TRBV12-4
J gene: TRBJ1-3
clone size: large
CDR3 protein: ASITMGGLISGNTIY

V gene: TRBV5-4
J gene: TRBJ1-5
clone size: hyperexpanded
CDR3 protein: ASSIDSAYQPQH

V gene: TRBV10-1
J gene: TRBJ2-2
clone size: .
CDR3 protein: FSSRDITGELF

V gene: TRBV5-4
J gene: TRBJ2-3
clone size: .
CDR3 protein: ASSLMAGPQDTQY

V gene: TRBV5-1
J gene: TRBJ2-2
clone size: hyperexpanded
CDR3 protein: ASSLAGGLDTGELF

V gene: TRBV5-1
J gene: TRBJ2-3
clone size: large
CDR3 protein: ASSWGGSDTQY

V gene: TRBV4-1
J gene: TRBJ2-5
clone size: hyperexpanded
CDR3 protein: ASGKHRGEETQY

V gene: TRBV20-1
J gene: TRBJ2-5
clone size: medium-sized
CDR3 protein: GLLKGVETQY

V gene: TRBV4-1
J gene: TRBJ1-2
clone size: large
CDR3 protein: ASSQGGGRGYGYT

V gene: TRBV6-6
J gene: TRBJ2-3
clone size: large
CDR3 protein: ASSYGGSTDTQY

V gene: TRBV5-6
J gene: TRBJ1-2
clone size: few
CDR3 protein: ASSWRRQGPNYGYT

V gene: TRBV29-1
J gene: TRBJ2-3
clone size: once
CDR3 protein: SVTGRGSTDTQY

V gene: TRBV5-1
J gene: TRBJ2-2
clone size: .
CDR3 protein: ASGAVGGTRTGEPF

V gene: TRBV5-4
J gene: TRBJ2-2
clone size: large
CDR3 protein: ASSSIWTGSNTGELF

V gene: TRBV5-1
J gene: TRBJ2-1
clone size: large
CDR3 protein: ASSSNNEQF

V gene: TRBV2
J gene: TRBJ1-2
clone size: few
CDR3 protein: ASSEADPSPYGYT

V gene: TRBV7-9
J gene: TRBJ2-5
clone size: once
CDR3 protein: AGSLLGGPQETQY

V gene: TRBV7-2
J gene: TRBJ2-4
clone size: large
CDR3 protein: ASSLEGATAKNIQY